The rows below give T cell receptor beta chains drawn from one sample of a study of CD8 T cells in ankylosing spondylitis. MiXCR was run by TCRdb on the 5' RACE reads, yielding one entry per CDR3 protein. The sample carries 100,000 to 150,000 distinct CDR3 sequences, approximately 14% recorded once. Material: blood, either unsorted or a sorted T cell fraction (not recorded which). The receptor source for this set is a female donor with ankylosing spondylitis or in good health (not recorded which). The CDR3 runs from the conserved cysteine through the conserved F or W. D genes are given only for firm matches. Size is omitted from some rows. Given values are once, few, many or a class for expanded clones.

J: TRBJ2-1; V: TRBV5-1; size: -; D: -; DNA: TGCGCCAGCAGCGGCGGACAGATTAGCTCCTACAATGAGCAGTTCTTC; CDR3: CASSGGQISSYNEQFF
J: TRBJ1-4; V: TRBV9; size: -; D: -; DNA: TGTGCCAGCAGCGTCCTGGGAGAAAAACTGTTTTTT; CDR3: CASSVLGEKLFF
J: TRBJ2-1; V: TRBV20-1; size: few; D: TRBD2; DNA: TGCAGTGCTAGAGATCTGAACGGGAGGGACTACAATGAGCAGTTCTTC; CDR3: CSARDLNGRDYNEQFF
J: TRBJ1-1; V: TRBV3-1; size: -; D: TRBD1; DNA: TGTGCCAGCATGCGGACAGGGGTGAACACTGAAGCTTTCTTT; CDR3: CASMRTGVNTEAFF
J: TRBJ2-7; V: TRBV7-3; size: few; D: -; DNA: TGTGCCAGCAGCTTTAGCGGGACAGGGTCCTACGAGCAGTACTTC; CDR3: CASSFSGTGSYEQYF
J: TRBJ1-4; V: TRBV15; size: few; D: TRBD1; DNA: TGTGCCACCAGCAGAGTCGGGACAGGGGGCCTAGGTGAAAAACTGTTTTTT; CDR3: CATSRVGTGGLGEKLFF
J: TRBJ2-7; V: TRBV5-1; size: many; D: -; DNA: TGCGCCAGCAGCTTTACGACGGGCCCATATTTCTTC; CDR3: CASSFTTGPYFF
J: TRBJ2-5; V: TRBV5-1; size: many; D: TRBD2; DNA: TGCGCCAGCAGCTTATCCGGGACTAGCGGGGGAAGAGAGACCCAGTACTTC; CDR3: CASSLSGTSGGRETQYF
J: TRBJ2-7; V: TRBV5-1; size: -; D: -; DNA: TGCGCCAGCAGTGTGGAGGGCCTTTACGAGCAGTACTTC; CDR3: CASSVEGLYEQYF
J: TRBJ2-3; V: TRBV12-3/TRBV12-4; size: many; D: TRBD2; DNA: TGTGCCAGCTCCCGGGGGGGGCCTAGCACAGATACGCAGTATTTT; CDR3: CASSRGGPSTDTQYF
J: TRBJ2-2; V: TRBV5-1; size: many; D: -; DNA: TGCGCCAGCAGCTTGGAAGGGACCACCGGGGAGCTGTTTTTT; CDR3: CASSLEGTTGELFF
J: TRBJ1-4; V: TRBV29-1; size: -; D: -; DNA: TGCAGCGCCAGGAGTGCGGCAGTGAATGAAAAACTGTTTTTT; CDR3: CSARSAAVNEKLFF
J: TRBJ1-4; V: TRBV5-1; size: -; D: TRBD1; DNA: TGCGCCAGCAGCTCCGAATGGGGACAGGGGGCTTCTGGTGAAAAACTGTTTTTT; CDR3: CASSSEWGQGASGEKLFF
J: TRBJ2-1; V: TRBV5-1; size: -; D: -; DNA: TGCGCCAGCAGTCGTCCAGGGCTTGTCGACAATGAGCAGTTCTTC; CDR3: CASSRPGLVDNEQFF
J: TRBJ2-3; V: TRBV29-1; size: few; D: -; DNA: TGCAGCGTTTGGGGGGGGGCCGATGTAGGCACAGATACGCAGTATTTT; CDR3: CSVWGGADVGTDTQYF
J: TRBJ2-7; V: TRBV5-1; size: many; D: -; DNA: TGCGCCAGCAGCTTCGGGGGAATCTACGAGCAGTACTTC; CDR3: CASSFGGIYEQYF
J: TRBJ1-6; V: TRBV12-3/TRBV12-4; size: -; D: -; DNA: TGTGCCAGCAGTGCCTCCGGACAGACTTATAATTCACCCCTCCACTTT; CDR3: CASSASGQTYNSPLHF
J: TRBJ2-3; V: TRBV2; size: -; D: TRBD1; DNA: TGTGCCAGCAGTTTAAGGGGGCCCCCAGATACGCAGTATTTT; CDR3: CASSLRGPPDTQYF
J: TRBJ2-5; V: TRBV6-1; size: few; D: TRBD2; DNA: TGTGCCAGCAGCCGGACTAGCGGGGGGGGGCAAGAGACCCAGTACTTC; CDR3: CASSRTSGGGQETQYF
J: TRBJ2-3; V: TRBV7-2; size: -; D: TRBD2; DNA: TGTGCCAGCAGCTTAGTAGCGGGCCTCACAGATACGCAGTATTTT; CDR3: CASSLVAGLTDTQYF
J: TRBJ2-1; V: TRBV7-2; size: -; D: TRBD2; DNA: TGTGCCAGCAGCTTCGCTAGCGGGGGGGCCAACGAGCAGTTCTTC; CDR3: CASSFASGGANEQFF
J: TRBJ2-1; V: TRBV14; size: -; D: -; DNA: TGTGCCAGCAGCCACAAACGCAGGGGTCCCTACAATGAGCAGTTCTTC; CDR3: CASSHKRRGPYNEQFF
J: TRBJ2-3; V: TRBV12-5; size: many; D: -; DNA: TGTGCTAGTGGTTTCACCGGGACAGATACGCAGTATTTT; CDR3: CASGFTGTDTQYF
J: TRBJ2-2; V: TRBV7-9; size: few; D: -; DNA: TGTGCCAGCAGCCCAGTCCTGAACACCGGGGAGCTGTTTTTT; CDR3: CASSPVLNTGELFF
J: TRBJ2-3; V: TRBV7-9; size: many; D: -; DNA: TGTGCCAGCAGCTTAGCGCTCGGCGACATCACAGATACGCAGTATTTT; CDR3: CASSLALGDITDTQYF
J: TRBJ2-7; V: TRBV11-1; size: few; D: TRBD2; DNA: TGTGCCAGCAGCCTCCAGGCAGGACTAGCGGGAAGTTCAGTCGAGCAGTACTTC; CDR3: CASSLQAGLAGSSVEQYF
J: TRBJ2-7; V: TRBV20-1; size: -; D: -; DNA: TGCAGTGCACCTGGCAACTACGAGCAGTACTTC; CDR3: CSAPGNYEQYF
J: TRBJ2-1; V: TRBV5-1; size: few; D: -; DNA: TGCGCCAGCAGCTTGAATATGGGGTACAATGAGCAGTTCTTC; CDR3: CASSLNMGYNEQFF
J: TRBJ2-5; V: TRBV18; size: -; D: -; DNA: TGTGCCAGCTCACCACAGAGGGACTTTCAAGAGACCCAGTACTTC; CDR3: CASSPQRDFQETQYF
J: TRBJ2-2; V: TRBV7-3; size: -; D: -; DNA: TGTGCCAGCAGCTTAACCCTAGCGAGGGACGGGGAGCTGTTTTTT; CDR3: CASSLTLARDGELFF
J: TRBJ2-7; V: TRBV20-1; size: few; D: -; DNA: TGCAGTGCTAGAGATTGGGGGGATCACGAGCAGTACTTC; CDR3: CSARDWGDHEQYF
J: TRBJ2-7; V: TRBV20-1; size: few; D: TRBD2; DNA: TGCAGTGCTAGAGAGGTCACCGGGGGGGAGCAGTACTTC; CDR3: CSAREVTGGEQYF
J: TRBJ2-3; V: TRBV30; size: -; D: TRBD2; DNA: TGTGCCTGGAGTTCGGGGGGAAACACAGATACGCAGTATTTT; CDR3: CAWSSGGNTDTQYF
J: TRBJ2-1; V: TRBV2; size: few; D: -; DNA: TGTGCCAGCAGTGATTCGCCGCGCGATGAGCAGTTCTTC; CDR3: CASSDSPRDEQFF
J: TRBJ1-5; V: TRBV25-1; size: -; D: -; DNA: TGTGCCAGCGGGCCCCGGGGGGGCCAGCCCCAGCATTTT; CDR3: CASGPRGGQPQHF
J: TRBJ2-7; V: TRBV7-9; size: few; D: -; DNA: TGTGCCAGCAGCTACGACCATTCTAGCGAGTGGGAGCAGTACTTC; CDR3: CASSYDHSSEWEQYF